The T cell receptor (beta chain) under discussion was sequenced for a study of post-analysis software for immune sequencing data (dated by TCRdb to the mid-2010s). In terms of the full investigation: Disease courses on record covered relapsing-remitting, secondary progressive and progressive-relapsing multiple sclerosis, though some patients had no subtype annotation. A subset of samples was prepared in parallel using single-end sample barcoding, then pooled and co-amplified after Illumina adapter ligation. Patient repertoires were compared against around twelve previously published healthy control repertoires from donors aged 6 to 25 years. Points the paper makes about the study in general: Significantly higher frequencies in patients than in controls were found for five TRBV segments, including TRBV5-6, TRBV5-1 and TRBV20-1. The control group was slightly older than the multiple sclerosis patient group. Multiple sclerosis patients had significantly lower normalized Chao1 diversity than controls, a result that suggests substantial peripheral T-cell clonal expansion. Direct clustering with F measure revealed strong co-clustering of samples prepared in the same batch, which led to a batch-effect correction.

The library relied on PCR. This sample was sequenced with an Illumina HiSeq 2500. To reduce PCR and sequencing biases, unique molecular identifiers were incorporated into the TCR beta cDNA libraries. Per 1 to 10 million input T cells, around 500,000 cDNA molecules were obtained, such that each molecule approximated one T cell. The patient libraries were prepared and sequenced with the same protocol used for the earlier healthy control dataset. Samples belonging to the same batch were prepared together, multiplexed and sequenced on a shared HiSeq lane. The authors' analysis ran thus. Raw barcoded reads were processed with MIGEC, and single-read molecular identifier groups were discarded before consensus assembly and CDR3 extraction. Clonotype tables were post-analysed with VDJtools, and diversity was normalized by down-sampling all datasets to the smallest sample size. To correct batch-related cross-sample contamination, repertoire overlap clustering matched CDR3 amino acid sequences but not nucleotide sequences. The raw public reads went through TCRdb reprocessing: fastp at Q25, MiXCR clone calling, in-frame beta chains kept. Identical CDR3 proteins give one entry, which carries the most common genes and DNA. It is TCRdb's table, rather than the study itself, that gives the V and J calls and clone size. The sample yields approximately 730,000 distinct CDR3 sequences; about 45% were counted once. Roughly 5% of the sample comes from the top ten.

TCR beta repertoires were profiled from peripheral blood of about a dozen young patients with multiple sclerosis to demonstrate the VDJtools post-analysis software. The patients with multiple sclerosis were children and adolescents between about 6 and 15 years of age. To note about this clonotype: It lacks a known antigen. No much larger clone is present one base from it, and per-base qualities are unavailable.

The germline ends are 7 bases apart after V is trimmed by 4 bases and J by 3 bases. CDR1 and CDR2 are drawn from the germline V gene: SNHLY, FYNNEI. Counted from cysteine to phenylalanine, this CDR3 has 12 amino acids. Only the CDR3 region is kept as DNA, spanning 36 bases read in frame from base 1. Sequencing input: blood. The chain uses TRBV2 and TRBJ2-7; the D gene remains uncertain. The sequence came from a girl between 5 and 17 years old with multiple sclerosis. The CDR3 is CASSGQIYEQYF. The nucleotide sequence is TGTGCCAGCAGTGGGCAGATCTACGAGCAGTACTTC.